This record concerns one T cell receptor (beta chain) sequence. The antigen it binds to is not known. No quality values exist for individual bases; no much larger clone is one base distant. Library method: PCR. The sample was run on an Illumina HiSeq 2500. To reduce PCR and sequencing biases, unique molecular identifiers were built into the TCR beta cDNA libraries. Roughly 500,000 cDNA molecules were obtained for every 1 to 10 million input T cells, so each molecule roughly corresponded to one T cell. The patient libraries were prepared and sequenced with the same protocol used for the earlier healthy control dataset. Within a given batch, samples were prepared together, multiplexed and sequenced on the same HiSeq lane. Per the source publication's procedure: Raw barcoded reads were processed with MIGEC, discarding single-read molecular identifier groups before consensus assembly and CDR3 extraction. Clonotype tables were post-analysed with VDJtools, normalizing diversity by down-sampling all datasets to the smallest sample size. In repertoire overlap clustering, CDR3 amino acid sequences, but not nucleotide sequences, were matched to correct batch-related cross-sample contamination. The raw public data were reprocessed by TCRdb itself: fastp quality trimming at Q25, MiXCR clonotype calling, in-frame beta chains only. Each entry merges the rows of one CDR3 protein and shows their most common DNA and genes. What appears here as the V and J calls and clone size reflects TCRdb's work, not the paper's. Across this sample there are about 820,000 distinct CDR3 sequences, with roughly 58% seen only once. The ten largest clones capture approximately 4.4% of the sample.

The data stem from a study of post-analysis software for immune sequencing data (dated by TCRdb to about 2015). Study-wide context: Recorded disease courses included relapsing-remitting, secondary progressive and progressive-relapsing multiple sclerosis, with some patients lacking subtype annotation. A subset of samples was prepared in parallel using single-end sample barcoding, then pooled and co-amplified after Illumina adapter ligation. The multiple sclerosis patient repertoires were compared with about a dozen previously published healthy control repertoires from donors aged 6 to 25 years. Study-wide conclusions, independent of this receptor: Patients showed significantly higher frequencies than controls for several TRBV segments, among them TRBV5-6, TRBV5-1 and TRBV20-1. Multiple sclerosis patients had significantly lower normalized Chao1 diversity than controls, a result that suggests substantial peripheral T-cell clonal expansion. The multiple sclerosis patient group was slightly younger than the control group. Direct clustering with F measure showed strong co-clustering of samples prepared in the same batch, prompting a batch-effect correction.

To demonstrate the VDJtools post-analysis software, TCR beta repertoires were profiled from the peripheral blood of about 13 young patients with multiple sclerosis. The multiple sclerosis patients were children and adolescents ranging in age from roughly 6 to 15 years. The CDR3, cysteine through phenylalanine, is 14 amino acids long. Only the CDR3 part of the read is kept: 42 bases, read in frame from the first base. The V end loses 5 bases and the J end loses 4 bases, and a stretch of 15 bases separates them. Sequences SGHRS (CDR1) and YFSETQ (CDR2) are obtained from the germline V gene. This sequence uses TRBV5-1 and TRBJ2-5; the D segment is perhaps TRBD1 or TRBD2, each sharing 5 matched bases. The receptor comes from a girl between 5 and 17 years old with multiple sclerosis. The specimen was blood. DNA sequence: TGCGCCAGCAGGGGACCCCCTCCCGGAGAGACCCAGTACTTC. Its protein reads: CASRGPPPGETQYF.